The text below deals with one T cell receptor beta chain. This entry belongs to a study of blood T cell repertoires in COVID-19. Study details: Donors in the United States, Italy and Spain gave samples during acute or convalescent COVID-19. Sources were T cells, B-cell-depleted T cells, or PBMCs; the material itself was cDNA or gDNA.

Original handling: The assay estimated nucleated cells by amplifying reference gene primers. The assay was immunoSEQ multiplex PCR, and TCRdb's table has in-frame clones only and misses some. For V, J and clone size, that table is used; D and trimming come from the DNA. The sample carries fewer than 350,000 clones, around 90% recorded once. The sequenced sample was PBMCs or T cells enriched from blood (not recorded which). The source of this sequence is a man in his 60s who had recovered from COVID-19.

Here the CDR3 reads CASSVRDRGRGYTF. The CDR3 DNA reads TGTGCCAGCAGCGTCAGGGACAGGGGAAGAGGCTACACCTTC. V is TRBV9 and J is TRBJ1-2, with 10 nucleotides matching TRBD1. Losses at the gene ends were 2 bases for V and 8 bases for J; bases not matched to a gene: 6. In germline, CDR1 is SGDLS, CDR2 YYNGEE. CDR3 length equals 14 residues.